The 22 T cell receptor beta chains below all came from one sample that was sequenced in a study of T-cell memory formation after mild COVID-19 (dated by TCRdb to the early 2020s). The receptor library was made with 5' RACE. Sequencing took place on an Illumina NovaSeq 6000. TCRdb passed the public sequencing reads through fastp at Q25 and MiXCR, retaining productive beta sequences. Each entry merges the rows of one CDR3 protein and shows their most common DNA and genes. The sample table shows 450,000 to 650,000 distinct CDR3 sequences, and under 20% are seen once. Around 12% of the sample comes from the top ten. The material sequenced was PBMCs or a T cell subset sorted from them (not recorded which). These receptors were collected from an adult woman who had mild COVID-19 (a few samples of this study predate the infection). The sample titles of this study are shuffled in the database, so cell type and time point are left out; the donor was told from shared clones.

This clonotype has only one observation. This chain joins TRBV5-6 and TRBJ2-1; perhaps TRBD2 as D (6 bases). Deletions cut 4 bases from V and 12 bases from J, with 20 bases between. The V gene's germline CDR1 is SGHDT and CDR2 YYEEEE. CDR3 length: 14 amino acids. The CDR3 region has the DNA TGTGCCAGCAGCCCTCGGGCTTTGCGGGGAGGGCAGTTCTTC. It is translated as CASSPRALRGGQFF.

The rearrangement links TRBV4-2 to TRBJ2-7; D is possibly TRBD1 (6 bases). V dropped 3 bases and J dropped 6 bases, with 15 bases sitting between them. This CDR3 comprises 14 residues. Looked up from germline, CDR1 is LGHNA and CDR2 is YNFKEQ. The CDR3 DNA is TGTGCCAGCAGCCACCCAGGGGATGGGGGCGAGCAGTACTTC. Amino acids: CASSHPGDGGEQYF.

V is TRBV12-3 or TRBV12-4 and J is TRBJ2-6; no firm D call. With 3 bases removed from V and 6 bases from J, the gap between germline ends came to 12 bases. This CDR3 has 15 amino acids. CDR3 loop: CASSLVSLEANVLTF. CDR3 nucleotides: TGTGCCAGCAGTTTGGTATCACTCGAGGCCAACGTCCTGACTTTC.

The rearrangement links TRBV20-1 to TRBJ2-4; D could derive from TRBD1 or TRBD2 (6 bases each). The CDR3 sequence is 14 residues long. Per the germline V gene, CDR1 is DFQATT and CDR2 is SNEGSKA (reference sequence). Between the trimmed V and J ends, which lost 7 bases and 6 bases, there was a span of 19 bases. The CDR3: CSEGGGALGNIQYF. CDR3 DNA sequence: TGCAGTGAGGGGGGTGGGGCTCTAGGAAACATTCAGTACTTC.

There are a few counts of this clonotype. The chain joins TRBV7-9 to TRBJ2-1, with 9 bases identical to TRBD2. With V trimmed by 5 bases and J by 9 bases, 2 bases remained unmatched. Germline loops: CDR1 SEHNR, CDR2 FQNEAQ (reference sequence). CDR3 length: 12 residues. The CDR3 sequence is CASSPRGGEQFF. CDR3 coding DNA: TGTGCCAGCAGCCCGCGGGGGGGTGAGCAGTTCTTC.

The rearrangement links TRBV19 to TRBJ1-2; D is uncertain. This CDR3 contains 12 residues. Germline values: CDR1 LNHDA, CDR2 SQIVND (reference sequence). V was pared by 8 bases and J by 5 bases, with 12 bases between. The CDR3 DNA follows: TGTGCCAGTTTTAGGAGTTCTTATGGCTACACCTTC. Encoded protein: CASFRSSYGYTF.

This clonotype was recorded a few times. This rearrangement joins TRBV18 to TRBJ2-6; tentative D call: TRBD1 (6 bases). The V end was cut by 8 bases, the J end by 0 bases, with 17 bases between. Germline V gene sequence: CDR1 KGHSH, CDR2 LQKENI. The CDR3 is 17 amino acids. The CDR3 here is CASARAGVNSGANVLTF. The CDR3 DNA reads as TGTGCCAGCGCCCGGGCAGGGGTTAACTCTGGGGCCAACGTCCTGACTTTC.

This clonotype was counted a few times. The chain uses TRBV7-2 and TRBJ1-3; TRBD1 might be the D (5 bases). CDR3 length equals 17 residues. Germline V gene data show CDR1 as SGHTA and CDR2 as FQGNSA. V lost 5 bases to trimming and J lost 3 bases, with 20 bases between them. CDR3 sequence: CASSPMKTETRGNTIYF. In DNA form, the CDR3 reads TGTGCCAGCAGCCCTATGAAGACAGAAACTCGTGGAAACACCATATATTTT.

J is TRBJ1-1 and V is TRBV20-1; no definite D call. The CDR3 extends over 14 amino acids. The germline V gene has CDR1 DFQATT and CDR2 SNEGSKA (reference sequence). Trimming stripped 1 base from V and 3 bases from J, with 12 bases between. The CDR3 nucleotides read TGCAGTGCTAGAGTACCCCAGAGGGACACTGAAGCTTTCTTT. This sequence encodes CSARVPQRDTEAFF.

This sequence joins TRBV5-1 and TRBJ1-3; D is unresolved. Between the trimmed V and J ends, which lost 4 bases and 0 bases, there was a span of 14 bases. Germline V gene lookup returns CDR1 SGHRS and CDR2 YFSETQ. The CDR3 is 16 amino acids. Here the CDR3 reads CASSPKGVLSGNTIYF. The CDR3 DNA reads as TGCGCCAGCAGCCCAAAGGGAGTGCTCTCTGGAAACACCATATATTTT. Combining the CDR3 with reference TRBV5-1 and TRBJ1-3 gives the whole variable domain KAGVTQTPRYLIKTRGQQVTLSCSPISGHRSVSWYQQTPGQGLQFLFEYFSETQRNKGNFPGRFSGRQFSNSRSEMNVSTLELGDSALYLCASSPKGVLSGNTIYFGEGSWLTVV.

This clonotype came up a few times. The J gene is TRBJ1-5, the V gene TRBV12-3 or TRBV12-4; 7 positions match TRBD1. Trimming took 2 bases from V and 6 from J; bases not matched to a gene: 1. This CDR3 region has 13 residues. DNA of the CDR3: TGTGCCAGCAGTTTAAAGGGGGCTCAGCCCCAGCATTTT. This translates into CASSLKGAQPQHF.

V and J are TRBV7-8 and TRBJ2-2, with D possibly being TRBD2 (6 bases). The length of the CDR3 is 17 residues. Trimming took off 1 base at V and 2 bases at J, with 14 bases between the two ends. Germline V gene data show CDR1 as SGHVS and CDR2 as FQNEAQ. The CDR3 DNA follows: TGTGCCAGCAGCTTAGTTCGTCTAGCGAAAAACACCGGGGAGCTGTTTTTT. Its translation: CASSLVRLAKNTGELFF.

This clonotype was seen only a few times. This sequence joins TRBV5-4 and TRBJ2-4; 12 bases line up with TRBD2. Germline CDR1 is SGHNT and CDR2 is YYREEE (reference sequence). With V trimmed by 4 bases and J by 0 bases, 5 bases remained unmatched. The CDR3 covers 17 residues. The CDR3 is CASSPASGRGAKNIQYF. The CDR3 DNA follows: TGTGCCAGCAGCCCAGCTAGCGGGAGGGGAGCCAAAAACATTCAGTACTTC.

This rearrangement joins TRBV2 to TRBJ2-7; D may be TRBD1 or TRBD2 (5 bases each). Trimming pared 7 bases from V and 0 bases from J, leaving 10 bases between. Germline-derived CDR1 and CDR2 are SNHLY and FYNNEI. The CDR3 runs 13 residues. Written as DNA, the CDR3 is TGTGCCAGCATACCGGGGCTCTCCTACGAGCAGTACTTC. This codes for CASIPGLSYEQYF.

V usage is TRBV10-3 and J usage is TRBJ1-2; D may be TRBD1 (5 bases). Germline loops: CDR1 ENHRY, CDR2 SYGVKD. V lost 4 bases and J 2 bases, leaving 5 bases between the germline ends. The CDR3 is 12 amino acids. CDR3 sequence (DNA): TGTGCCATCAGTGCAGGGAACTATGGCTACACCTTC. Its translation: CAISAGNYGYTF.

The chain recombines TRBV29-1 with TRBJ2-4, with D possibly TRBD1 on 6 matching bases. V lost 0 bases to trimming and J lost 6 bases, with 15 bases between them. This CDR3 has 15 amino acids. CDR1 and CDR2 from the germline V gene are SQVTM and ANQGSEA. The CDR3 sequence is CSVEDRPRGGNIQYF. Here the CDR3 DNA reads TGCAGCGTTGAAGATCGACCGAGAGGGGGAAACATTCAGTACTTC.

This clonotype was recorded a few times. The V and J genes are TRBV5-1 and TRBJ2-1; TRBD1 matches at 11 bases. The CDR3 loop spans 15 amino acids. Per germline, CDR1 SGHRS and CDR2 YFSETQ. With V trimmed by 2 bases and J by 7 bases, 5 bases remained unmatched. The chain's CDR3 is CASSFGDRGNNEQFF. CDR3 in DNA: TGCGCCAGCAGCTTTGGGGACAGGGGGAATAATGAGCAGTTCTTC.

This chain connects TRBV19 to TRBJ2-7; the D is unclear. Trimming pared 9 bases from V and 7 bases from J, leaving 16 bases between. Per germline, CDR1 LNHDA and CDR2 SQIVND (reference sequence). The CDR3 is made up of 12 amino acids. CDR3 loop: CASKGSYGEQYF. The CDR3 coding sequence is TGTGCCAGCAAAGGATCCTACGGAGAGCAGTACTTC.

This clonotype has only a few counts. The V gene is TRBV10-3, the J gene TRBJ1-1, with D maybe TRBD1 (5 bases). The V end lost 0 bases, the J end lost 4 bases, and 15 bases lay between the germline ends. The CDR3 is 16 amino acids. Germline-derived CDR1 and CDR2 are ENHRY and SYGVKD. The CDR3 coding sequence is TGTGCCATCAGTGAGTCGGCGGCGTCGGGGGGCACTGAAGCTTTCTTT. Protein sequence: CAISESAASGGTEAFF.

This clonotype has just a few counts. The rearrangement uses TRBV9 and TRBJ1-1; D ambiguous. CDR1 is SGDLS, CDR2 YYNGEE, per germline. V lost 0 bases and J lost 2, with 8 bases in between. The length of the CDR3 is 14 residues. The CDR3 region has the DNA TGTGCCAGCAGCGTAGTCCCCTCCAACACTGAAGCTTTCTTT. It yields the protein CASSVVPSNTEAFF.

Only a few counts were recorded for this clonotype. The chain recombines TRBV7-2 with TRBJ1-4, with TRBD1 as a possible D gene (5 bases). The CDR3 totals 14 residues. Between the trimmed V and J ends, which lost 3 bases and 8 bases, there was a span of 13 bases. Germline CDR1 reads SGHTA; CDR2 reads FQGNSA. CDR3 sequence: CASSLITGGEKLFF. The CDR3, as DNA: TGTGCCAGCAGCTTGATAACAGGTGGAGAAAAACTGTTTTTT.

The chain couples TRBV15 to TRBJ2-7; tentatively, D is TRBD1 or TRBD2 (5 bases each). In germline, CDR1 is LNHNV, CDR2 YYDKDF (reference sequence). The CDR3 loop spans 15 amino acids. The V gene lost 2 bases and the J gene lost 5 bases, with 16 bases spanning the gap. Here the CDR3 DNA reads TGTGCCACCAGCAGACGGGACCGTATCGGTGACGAGCAGTACTTC. It encodes CATSRRDRIGDEQYF.